This T cell receptor beta chain was observed in a study of blood T cell repertoires in COVID-19. Study-wide context: Samples came from the United States, Italy and Spain, spanning acute and convalescent COVID-19. Sources were T cells, B-cell-depleted T cells, or PBMCs; the material itself was cDNA or gDNA.

V lost 2 bases and J 5 bases, leaving 16 bases between the germline ends. Germline CDR1 MNHEY, CDR2 SVGEGT. The CDR3 is 16 residues long. Original processing methods: Researchers report that nucleated cell counts were estimated from reference gene primer amplification. Sequencing was performed with immunoSEQ multiplex PCR; in TCRdb, only in-frame clones are kept and a portion is missing. Clone size and V and J calls were adopted from that table, with D and trimming inferred from the DNA. This sample has 160,000 or so clones, with around 89% found just once. The TCR was taken from a man aged 55 to 70 with acute or convalescent COVID-19. The genes are TRBV6-2 or TRBV6-3 and TRBJ2-1; TRBD2 is a possible D gene (5 bases). Sequencing was carried out using peripheral blood. The CDR3 bases are TGTGCCAGCAGTTACCCTAGGCTAGCCATTGACAATGAGCAGTTCTTC. Translated: CASSYPRLAIDNEQFF.